Presented here are 21 T cell receptor beta chains from one specimen sequenced in a study of blood T cell repertoires in COVID-19. The table came from immunoSEQ multiplex PCR; TCRdb's copy has only in-frame clones and leaves some out. The table records approximately 100,000 clones, under 90% of them present only once. Sequencing was performed on peripheral blood. The source of these receptors is an older woman with acute or convalescent COVID-19.

V usage is TRBV19 and J usage is TRBJ1-4; D is possibly TRBD1 (5 bases). CDR3 length: 14 amino acids. CDR1 is LNHDA, CDR2 SQIVND, per germline (reference sequence). Trimming pared 7 bases from V and 8 bases from J, leaving 17 bases between. CDR3 nucleotides: TGTGCCAGTACCTTGGGGGGGTTCGAAGAAAAACTGTTTTTT. Translated: CASTLGGFEEKLFF. The full variable domain, with the rest looked up from reference TRBV19 and TRBJ1-4, is DGGITQSPKYLFRKEGQNVTLSCEQNLNHDAMYWYRQDPGQGLRLIYYSQIVNDFQKGDIAEGYSVSREKKESFPLTVTSAQKNPTAFYLCASTLGGFEEKLFFGSGTQLSVL.

This clone showed up just once. V and J are TRBV15 and TRBJ2-7; 7 bases line up with TRBD2. CDR3 length: 15 amino acids. J gave up 5 bases and V 5 bases, and 12 bases lay outside the gene matches. Germline assignment: CDR1 LNHNV and CDR2 YYDKDF (reference sequence). For the CDR3, the DNA is TGTGCCACCAGCGGTGAGGGAGGGCCGAGGCACGAGCAGTACTTC. It codes for CATSGEGGPRHEQYF.

The chain links TRBV5-4 to TRBJ1-1; weak D call: TRBD1 (6 bases). The germline gives CDR1 SGHNT, CDR2 YYREEE (reference sequence). The germline V and J ends were trimmed by 4 bases and 0 bases, with 13 bases remaining between them. This CDR3 has 15 residues. The CDR3 coding sequence is TGTGCCAGCAGCGCCGACAGGCTATTGAACACTGAAGCTTTCTTT. Protein sequence: CASSADRLLNTEAFF. Looking up the rest from reference TRBV5-4 and TRBJ1-1 gives the full variable domain: ETGVTQSPTHLIKTRGQQVTLRCSSQSGHNTVSWYQQALGQGPQFIFQYYREEENGRGNFPPRFSGLQFPNYSSELNVNALELDDSALYLCASSADRLLNTEAFFGQGTRLTVV.

The chain carries TRBV11-2 and TRBJ1-4, with a possible D match to TRBD1 (5 bases). The CDR3 is 14 residues long. Germline CDR1 reads SGHAT; CDR2 reads FQNNGV. Deletions cut 1 base from V and 6 bases from J, with 9 bases between. CDR3 sequence: CASSLGQGDEKLFF. CDR3 DNA sequence: TGTGCCAGCAGCTTAGGGCAGGGCGATGAAAAACTGTTTTTT.

The chain links TRBV7-2 to TRBJ2-2, with 8 positions matching TRBD1. Trimming cost V 4 bases and J 7 bases; bases outside gene matches: 14. CDR3 length: 17 amino acids. CDR1 SGHTA and CDR2 FQGNSA come from the germline V gene. CDR3 residues: CASSSTRQGILGGELFF. CDR3 DNA: TGTGCCAGCAGCTCCACTAGACAGGGGATTTTAGGCGGGGAGCTGTTTTTT.

This clone was found a few times. The chain combines TRBV5-1 with TRBJ1-6; 7 bases map to TRBD1. Germline CDR1 reads SGHRS; CDR2 reads YFSETQ. Trimming removed 4 bases from V and 7 bases from J; junction bases left unmatched: 8. The length of the CDR3 is 15 residues. In DNA form, the CDR3 reads TGCGCCAGCAGCAGGAGGGACAGTCAAAATTCACCCCTCCACTTT. It encodes CASSRRDSQNSPLHF.

The genes are TRBV19 and TRBJ1-1, with TRBD1 matching 8 bases. V lost 6 bases and J lost 8; bases outside the gene matches: 14. CDR3 length: 15 amino acids. CDR1 is LNHDA, CDR2 SQIVND, per germline (reference sequence). CDR3 loop: CASSSPLTGALEAFF. DNA for the CDR3: TGTGCCAGTAGCAGCCCTCTGACAGGGGCTTTAGAAGCTTTCTTT. The full variable domain, its missing parts supplied by reference TRBV19 and TRBJ1-1, is DGGITQSPKYLFRKEGQNVTLSCEQNLNHDAMYWYRQDPGQGLRLIYYSQIVNDFQKGDIAEGYSVSREKKESFPLTVTSAQKNPTAFYLCASSSPLTGALEAFFGQGTRLTVV.

The chain couples TRBV6-5 to TRBJ2-7, with D maybe TRBD1 (6 bases). The CDR3 extends over 13 amino acids. Trimming cost V 9 bases and J 6 bases, with 18 bases left between them. Germline V gene sequence: CDR1 MNHEY, CDR2 SVGAGI. CDR3 bases: TGTGCCAGTACAGGGACGATGCCCTCCGAGCAGTACTTC. Residues: CASTGTMPSEQYF.

The chain links TRBV9 to TRBJ1-2; 9 bases are shared with TRBD1. The length of the CDR3 is 16 residues. J lost 7 bases, V lost 4 bases, and 14 bases had no gene match. In germline, CDR1 is SGDLS, CDR2 YYNGEE. The CDR3 loop is CASSPSGGQGTRGYTF. The CDR3 bases are TGTGCCAGCAGCCCCTCCGGGGGACAGGGAACTCGTGGCTACACCTTC.

The chain is built from TRBV6-2 or TRBV6-3 and TRBJ2-7; TRBD2 aligns across 11 bases. The germline gives CDR1 MNHEY, CDR2 SVGEGT. After removal of 6 bases from V and 6 bases from J, the junction contained 10 bases not matched to a gene. The CDR3 is 15 residues long. CDR3 sequence: CASSSGTSGFREQYF. The CDR3, as DNA: TGTGCCAGCAGCTCCGGGACTAGCGGTTTTCGCGAGCAGTACTTC.

This clone has more than one count but fewer than ten. The rearrangement uses TRBV16 and TRBJ1-3; D gene unclear. From germline, CDR1 is KGHSY and CDR2 FQNENV. This CDR3 contains 14 residues. Trimming removed 2 bases from V and 0 bases from J, with 5 bases in between. The CDR3 coding sequence is TGTGCCAGCAGCCAACCATCCTCTGGAAACACCATATATTTT. It translates to CASSQPSSGNTIYF.

J is TRBJ2-3 and V is TRBV7-9, with D possibly TRBD2 on 6 matching bases. CDR1 and CDR2 from the germline V gene are SEHNR and FQNEAQ (reference sequence). Trimming took 5 bases from V and 2 from J, leaving 20 bases between them. The CDR3 length is 17 residues. CDR3 coding DNA: TGTGCCAGCAGCCCTCCCCGGGGTAGCGGACACACAGATACGCAGTATTTT. Translating gives CASSPPRGSGHTDTQYF. The full variable domain, completed using reference TRBV7-9 and TRBJ2-3, is DTGVSQNPRHKITKRGQNVTFRCDPISEHNRLYWYRQTLGQGPEFLTYFQNEAQLEKSRLLSDRFSAERPKGSFSTLEIQRTEQGDSAMYLCASSPPRGSGHTDTQYFGPGTRLTVL.

The chain links TRBV4-2 to TRBJ2-7; 8 bases match TRBD2. This CDR3 spans 20 amino acids. Germline V gene sequence: CDR1 LGHNA, CDR2 YNFKEQ. Trimming at V came to 0 bases and at J to 0 bases, leaving 16 bases not matched to a gene. In DNA form, the CDR3 reads TGTGCCAGCAGCCAAGATCTGGCTAGCGGGCGATCTATTTTCTCCTACGAGCAGTACTTC. Amino acid sequence: CASSQDLASGRSIFSYEQYF.

The chain links TRBV2 to TRBJ1-4, with TRBD1 identical over 10 bases. V lost 2 bases, J lost 7 bases, and 10 bases stayed unmatched. The CDR3 loop spans 17 amino acids. The germline CDR1 and CDR2 sequences are SNHLY and FYNNEI. The CDR3 is CASSELRGTGAGEKLFF. The DNA for the CDR3 is TGTGCCAGCAGTGAATTAAGGGGGACAGGGGCAGGTGAAAAACTGTTTTTT.

This clone was observed a handful of times. This rearrangement joins TRBV7-2 to TRBJ2-3, with 9 bases identical to TRBD2. The V and J ends lost 1 base and 2 bases, in that order; junction bases with no gene match: 7. Germline loops: CDR1 SGHTA, CDR2 FQGNSA. The CDR3 is 17 residues long. The CDR3 loop is CASSLDRLAGITDTQYF. The CDR3 DNA follows: TGTGCCAGCAGCTTAGACCGGCTAGCGGGGATCACAGATACGCAGTATTTT.

The genes are TRBV29-1 and TRBJ2-7; 9 positions match TRBD1. V dropped 4 bases and J dropped 2; count of bases not matched to a gene: 3. Germline V CDR1 and CDR2: SQVTM, ANQGSEA. This CDR3 has 13 residues. The CDR3 nucleotides read TGCAGCGTTGTAGGACAGGGGACCTACGAGCAGTACTTC. Protein: CSVVGQGTYEQYF.

This chain links TRBV25-1 with TRBJ1-3, with D possibly TRBD1 on 5 matching bases. The CDR3 totals 16 residues. The germline V gene has CDR1 MGHDK and CDR2 SYGVNS. Trimming took off 2 bases at V and 0 bases at J, with 11 bases between the two ends. The CDR3 here is CASSEPTGNSGNTIYF. The CDR3 bases are TGTGCCAGCAGTGAACCCACAGGAAACTCTGGAAACACCATATATTTT. The variable domain in full, with the rest retrieved from reference TRBV25-1 and TRBJ1-3, is EADIYQTPRYLVIGTGKKITLECSQTMGHDKMYWYQQDPGMELHLIHYSYGVNSTEKGDLSSESTVSRIRTEHFPLTLESARPSHTSQYLCASSEPTGNSGNTIYFGEGSWLTVV.

The chain carries TRBV11-2 and TRBJ1-1; 7 bases agree with TRBD1. With 5 bases clipped from V and 7 bases from J, the junction kept 7 bases outside the gene matches. The germline CDR1 and CDR2 sequences are SGHAT and FQNNGV. The length of the CDR3 is 13 residues. The CDR3 sequence: CASSLRRGREAFF. CDR3 nucleotides: TGTGCCAGCAGCCTTAGAAGGGGGCGTGAAGCTTTCTTT.

This rearrangement joins TRBV9 to TRBJ2-7; tentative D call: TRBD1 (5 bases). Trimming stripped 4 bases from V and 0 bases from J, with 20 bases between. Germline assignment: CDR1 SGDLS and CDR2 YYNGEE. The CDR3 is 17 amino acids. In DNA form, the CDR3 reads TGTGCCAGCAGCCCTCCCAAGGGGCGAGGACCCTCCTACGAGCAGTACTTC. This sequence encodes CASSPPKGRGPSYEQYF.

V gene TRBV27 combines with J gene TRBJ2-5; no clear D gene. Trimming pared 5 bases from V and 4 bases from J, leaving 14 bases between. This CDR3 comprises 14 residues. CDR1 is MNHEY, CDR2 SMNVEV, per germline (reference sequence). In DNA form, the CDR3 reads TGTGCCAGCAGTCACTCACCAGGCTCAGAGACCCAGTACTTC. Translated, it gives CASSHSPGSETQYF.

This clone was seen a few times. The V gene is TRBV7-9, the J gene TRBJ1-5; 8 bases align to TRBD1. The germline V gene has CDR1 SEHNR and CDR2 FQNEAQ (reference sequence). The CDR3 length is 13 residues. Trimming at V came to 2 bases and at J to 9 bases, leaving 3 bases not matched to a gene. The CDR3 protein is CASSLRQGTPQHF. CDR3 coding DNA: TGTGCCAGCAGCTTACGACAGGGGACGCCCCAGCATTTT. Full variable domain (outside the CDR3, taken from reference TRBV7-9 and TRBJ1-5): DTGVSQNPRHKITKRGQNVTFRCDPISEHNRLYWYRQTLGQGPEFLTYFQNEAQLEKSRLLSDRFSAERPKGSFSTLEIQRTEQGDSAMYLCASSLRQGTPQHFGDGTRLSIL.